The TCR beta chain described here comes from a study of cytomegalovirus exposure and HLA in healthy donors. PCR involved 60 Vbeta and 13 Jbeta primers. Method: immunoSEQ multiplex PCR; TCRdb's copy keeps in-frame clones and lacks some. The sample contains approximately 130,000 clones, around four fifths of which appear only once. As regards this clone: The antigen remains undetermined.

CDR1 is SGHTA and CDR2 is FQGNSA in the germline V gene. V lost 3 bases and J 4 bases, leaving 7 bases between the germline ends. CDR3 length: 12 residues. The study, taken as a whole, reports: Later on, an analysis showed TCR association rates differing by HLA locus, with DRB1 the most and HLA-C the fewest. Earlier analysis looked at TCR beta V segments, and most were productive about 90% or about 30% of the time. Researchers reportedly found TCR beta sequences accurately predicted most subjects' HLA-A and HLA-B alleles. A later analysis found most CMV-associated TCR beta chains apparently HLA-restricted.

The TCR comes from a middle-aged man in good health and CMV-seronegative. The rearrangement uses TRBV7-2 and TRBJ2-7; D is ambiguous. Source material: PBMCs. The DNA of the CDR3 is TGTGCCAGCAGCTTCACATTGTACGAGCAGTACTTC. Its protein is CASSFTLYEQYF.